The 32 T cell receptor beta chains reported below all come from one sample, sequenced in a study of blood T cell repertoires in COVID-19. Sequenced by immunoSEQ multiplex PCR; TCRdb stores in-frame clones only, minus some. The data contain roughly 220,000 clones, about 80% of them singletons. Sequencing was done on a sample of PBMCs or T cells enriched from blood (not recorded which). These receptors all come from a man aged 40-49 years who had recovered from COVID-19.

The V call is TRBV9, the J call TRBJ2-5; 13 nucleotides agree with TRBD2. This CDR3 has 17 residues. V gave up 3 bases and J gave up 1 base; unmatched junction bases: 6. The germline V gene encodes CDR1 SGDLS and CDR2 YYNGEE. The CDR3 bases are TGTGCCAGCAGCGGCCGAACTAGCGGGGGGGCCCAAGAGACCCAGTACTTC. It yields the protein CASSGRTSGGAQETQYF.

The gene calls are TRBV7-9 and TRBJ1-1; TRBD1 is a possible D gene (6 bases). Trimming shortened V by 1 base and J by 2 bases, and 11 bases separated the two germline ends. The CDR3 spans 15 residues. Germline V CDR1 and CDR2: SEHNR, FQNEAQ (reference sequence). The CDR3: CASSLGAGTNTEAFF. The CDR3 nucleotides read TGTGCCAGCAGCTTAGGGGCAGGGACAAACACTGAAGCTTTCTTT.

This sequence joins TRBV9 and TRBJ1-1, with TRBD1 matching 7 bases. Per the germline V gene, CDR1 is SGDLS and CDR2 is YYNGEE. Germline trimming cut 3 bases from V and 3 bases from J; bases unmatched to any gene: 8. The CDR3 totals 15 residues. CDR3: CASSARGHVDTEAFF. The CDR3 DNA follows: TGTGCCAGCAGCGCGAGGGGGCATGTGGACACTGAAGCTTTCTTT.

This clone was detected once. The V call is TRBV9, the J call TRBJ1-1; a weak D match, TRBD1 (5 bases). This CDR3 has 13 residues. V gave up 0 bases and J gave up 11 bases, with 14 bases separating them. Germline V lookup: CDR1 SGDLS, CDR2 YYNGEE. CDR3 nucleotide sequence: TGTGCCAGCAGCGTAGGGACCGCGGGGGAGGCTTTCTTT. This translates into CASSVGTAGEAFF.

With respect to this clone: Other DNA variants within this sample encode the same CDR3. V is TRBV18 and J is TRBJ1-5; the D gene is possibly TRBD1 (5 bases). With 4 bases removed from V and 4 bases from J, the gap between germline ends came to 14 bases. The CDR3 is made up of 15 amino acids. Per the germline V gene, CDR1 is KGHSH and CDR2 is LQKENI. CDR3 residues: CASSLLSGGNQPQHF. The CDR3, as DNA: TGTGCCAGCTCACTACTATCGGGGGGGAATCAGCCCCAGCATTTT.

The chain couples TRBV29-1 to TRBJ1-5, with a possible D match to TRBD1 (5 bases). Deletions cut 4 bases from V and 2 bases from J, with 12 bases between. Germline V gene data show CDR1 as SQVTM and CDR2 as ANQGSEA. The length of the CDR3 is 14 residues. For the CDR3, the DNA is TGCAGCGTTGGGACAAACCTCGGCAATCAGCCCCAGCATTTT. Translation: CSVGTNLGNQPQHF.

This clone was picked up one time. The CDR3 nucleotides are TGTGCCAGCAGTTTGGGGGGATCTGGAGATACGCAGTATTTT. Amino acid sequence: CASSLGGSGDTQYF. V gene TRBV27 combines with J gene TRBJ2-3; TRBD2 is a possible D gene (6 bases). The germline V and J ends were trimmed by 3 bases and 5 bases, with 12 bases remaining between them. The CDR3 consists of 14 residues. CDR1 is MNHEY, CDR2 SMNVEV, per germline (reference sequence).

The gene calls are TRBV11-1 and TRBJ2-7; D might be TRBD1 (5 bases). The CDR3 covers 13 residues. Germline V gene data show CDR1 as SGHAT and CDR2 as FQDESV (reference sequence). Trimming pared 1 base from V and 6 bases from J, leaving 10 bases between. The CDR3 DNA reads TGTGCCAGCAGCTTAGTGGGGCCTACCGAGCAGTACTTC. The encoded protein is CASSLVGPTEQYF.

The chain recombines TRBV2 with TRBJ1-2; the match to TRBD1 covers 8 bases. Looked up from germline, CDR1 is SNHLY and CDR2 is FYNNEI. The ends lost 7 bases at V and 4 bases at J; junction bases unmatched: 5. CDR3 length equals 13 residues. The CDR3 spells CASTGTGVYGYTF. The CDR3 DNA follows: TGTGCCAGCACAGGGACAGGAGTCTATGGCTACACCTTC.

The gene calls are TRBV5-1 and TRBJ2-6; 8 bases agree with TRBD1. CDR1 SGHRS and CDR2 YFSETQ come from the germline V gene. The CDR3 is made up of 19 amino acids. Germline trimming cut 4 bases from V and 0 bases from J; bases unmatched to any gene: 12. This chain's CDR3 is CASSRDPGGPYSGANVLTF. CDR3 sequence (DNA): TGCGCCAGCAGCAGGGACCCAGGGGGCCCCTACTCTGGGGCCAACGTCCTGACTTTC.

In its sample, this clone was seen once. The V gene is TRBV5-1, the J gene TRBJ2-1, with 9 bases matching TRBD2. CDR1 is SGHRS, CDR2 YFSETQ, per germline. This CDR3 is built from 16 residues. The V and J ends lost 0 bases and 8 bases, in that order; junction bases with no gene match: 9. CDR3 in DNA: TGCGCCAGCAGCTTGGTTTGGTCAGCGGGGGGCGATGAGCAGTTCTTC. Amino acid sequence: CASSLVWSAGGDEQFF.

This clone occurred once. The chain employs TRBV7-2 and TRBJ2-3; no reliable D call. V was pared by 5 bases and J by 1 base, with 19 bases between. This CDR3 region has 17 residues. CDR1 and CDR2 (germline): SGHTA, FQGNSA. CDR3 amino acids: CASSREPYRAGTDTQYF. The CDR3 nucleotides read TGTGCCAGCAGCAGAGAACCCTACCGAGCCGGCACAGATACGCAGTATTTT.

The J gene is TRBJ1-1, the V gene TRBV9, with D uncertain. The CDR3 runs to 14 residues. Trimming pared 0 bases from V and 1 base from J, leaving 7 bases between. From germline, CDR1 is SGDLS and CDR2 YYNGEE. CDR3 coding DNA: TGTGCCAGCAGCGTAGGACAACGGAACACTGAAGCTTTCTTT. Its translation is CASSVGQRNTEAFF.

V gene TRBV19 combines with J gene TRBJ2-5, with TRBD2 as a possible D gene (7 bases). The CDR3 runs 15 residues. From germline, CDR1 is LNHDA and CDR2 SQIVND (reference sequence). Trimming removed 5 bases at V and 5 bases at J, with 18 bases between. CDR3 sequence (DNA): TGTGCCAGTAGTCCGTTTTGGGGGGGCGCCGAGACCCAGTACTTC. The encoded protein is CASSPFWGGAETQYF.

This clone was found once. The chain's CDR3 is CASSPIQARVNGYTF. CDR3 in DNA: TGCGCCAGCAGCCCGATTCAGGCGCGAGTCAATGGCTACACCTTC. The rearrangement uses TRBV4-3 and TRBJ1-2, with D unresolved. V was shortened by 4 bases and J by 6 bases, with 18 bases between the two germline ends. The CDR3 contains 15 residues. Germline CDR1 reads LGHNA; CDR2 reads YSLEER.

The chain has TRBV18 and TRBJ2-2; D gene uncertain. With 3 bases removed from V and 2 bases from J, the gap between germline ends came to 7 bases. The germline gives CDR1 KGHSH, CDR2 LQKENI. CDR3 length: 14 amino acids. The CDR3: CASSPRVNTGELFF. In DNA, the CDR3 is TGTGCCAGCTCACCTCGAGTTAACACCGGGGAGCTGTTTTTT.

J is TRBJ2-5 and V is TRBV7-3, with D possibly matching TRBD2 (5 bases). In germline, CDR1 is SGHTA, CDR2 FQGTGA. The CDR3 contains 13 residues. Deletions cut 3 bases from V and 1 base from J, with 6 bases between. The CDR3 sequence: CASSFSAQETQYF. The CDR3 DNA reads TGTGCCAGCAGCTTTAGCGCCCAAGAGACCCAGTACTTC.

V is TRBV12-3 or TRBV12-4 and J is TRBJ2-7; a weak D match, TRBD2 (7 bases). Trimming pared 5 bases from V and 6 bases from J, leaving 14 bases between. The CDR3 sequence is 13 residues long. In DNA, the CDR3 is TGTGCCAGCAGTCCCGGGGGGCGCCTCGAGCAGTACTTC. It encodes CASSPGGRLEQYF.

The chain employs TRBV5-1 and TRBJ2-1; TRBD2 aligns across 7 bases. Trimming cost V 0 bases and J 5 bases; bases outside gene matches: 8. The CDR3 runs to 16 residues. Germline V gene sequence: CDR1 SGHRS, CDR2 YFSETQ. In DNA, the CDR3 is TGCGCCAGCAGCTTGGGACAAGGTCGGGGGGACAATGAGCAGTTCTTC. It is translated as CASSLGQGRGDNEQFF.

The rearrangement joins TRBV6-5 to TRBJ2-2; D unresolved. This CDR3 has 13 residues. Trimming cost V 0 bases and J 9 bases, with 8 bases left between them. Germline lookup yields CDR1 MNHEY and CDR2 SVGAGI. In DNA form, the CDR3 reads TGTGCCAGCAGTTACTCCCTCGGTCGGGAGCTGTTTTTT. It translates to CASSYSLGRELFF.

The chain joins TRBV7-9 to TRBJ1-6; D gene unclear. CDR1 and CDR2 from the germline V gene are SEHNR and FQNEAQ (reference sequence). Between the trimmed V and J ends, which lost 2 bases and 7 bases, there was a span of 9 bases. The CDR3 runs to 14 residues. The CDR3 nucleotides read TGTGCCAGCAGCTTATCGGGAAGCAATTCACCCCTCCACTTT. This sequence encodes CASSLSGSNSPLHF.

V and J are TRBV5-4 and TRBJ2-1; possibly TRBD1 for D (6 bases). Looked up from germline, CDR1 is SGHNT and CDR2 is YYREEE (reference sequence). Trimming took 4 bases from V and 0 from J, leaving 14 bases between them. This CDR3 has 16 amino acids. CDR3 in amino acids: CASSPGDLSSYNEQFF. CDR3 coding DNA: TGTGCCAGCAGCCCAGGGGACCTAAGCTCCTACAATGAGCAGTTCTTC.

The CDR3 reads CASHLRYSPLHF. CDR3 bases: TGTGCCAGCCACCTCAGGTATTCACCCCTCCACTTT. This sequence joins TRBV28 and TRBJ1-6; no clear D. V lost 8 bases to trimming and J lost 8 bases, with 10 bases between them. There are 12 residues in the CDR3. Germline V lookup: CDR1 MDHEN, CDR2 SYDVKM. Drawing the rest from reference TRBV28 and TRBJ1-6, the complete variable domain is DVKVTQSSRYLVKRTGEKVFLECVQDMDHENMFWYRQDPGLGLRLIYFSYDVKMKEKGDIPEGYSVSREKKERFSLILESASTNQTSMYLCASHLRYSPLHFGNGTRLTVT.

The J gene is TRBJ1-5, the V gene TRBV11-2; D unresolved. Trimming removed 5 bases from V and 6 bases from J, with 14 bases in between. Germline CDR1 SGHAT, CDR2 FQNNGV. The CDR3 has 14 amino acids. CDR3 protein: CASSQSSGGQPQHF. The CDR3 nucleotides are TGTGCCAGCAGCCAGTCCTCGGGTGGTCAGCCCCAGCATTTT.

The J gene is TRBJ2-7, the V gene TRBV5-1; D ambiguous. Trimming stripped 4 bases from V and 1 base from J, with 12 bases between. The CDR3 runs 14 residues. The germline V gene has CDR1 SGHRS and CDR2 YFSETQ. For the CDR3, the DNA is TGCGCCAGCAGCCCGGTCGGCGGTTCCTACGAGCAGTACTTC. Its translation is CASSPVGGSYEQYF.

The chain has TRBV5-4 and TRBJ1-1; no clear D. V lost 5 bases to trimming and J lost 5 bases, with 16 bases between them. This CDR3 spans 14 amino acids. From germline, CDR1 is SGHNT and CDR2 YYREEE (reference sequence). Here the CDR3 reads CASRPSGEQTEAFF. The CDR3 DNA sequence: TGTGCCAGCAGACCCTCCGGGGAACAGACTGAAGCTTTCTTT.

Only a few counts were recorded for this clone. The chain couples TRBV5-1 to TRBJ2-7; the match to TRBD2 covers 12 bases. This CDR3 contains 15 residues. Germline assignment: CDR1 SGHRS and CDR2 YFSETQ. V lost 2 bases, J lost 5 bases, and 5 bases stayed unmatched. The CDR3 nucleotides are TGCGCCAGCAGCTTCCGACTAGCGGGAGCGGACGAGCAGTACTTC. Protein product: CASSFRLAGADEQYF.

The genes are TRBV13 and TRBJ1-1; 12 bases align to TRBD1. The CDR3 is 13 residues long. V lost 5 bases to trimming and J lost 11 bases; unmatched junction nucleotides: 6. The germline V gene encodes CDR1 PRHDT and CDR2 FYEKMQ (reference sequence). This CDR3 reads CASSLGTGGLAFF. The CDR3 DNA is TGTGCCAGCAGCCTGGGGACAGGGGGCTTGGCTTTCTTT.

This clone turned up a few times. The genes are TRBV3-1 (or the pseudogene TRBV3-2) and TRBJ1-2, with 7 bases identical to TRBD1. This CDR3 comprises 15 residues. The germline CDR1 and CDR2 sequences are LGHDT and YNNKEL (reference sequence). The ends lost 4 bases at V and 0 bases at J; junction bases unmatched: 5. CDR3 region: CASSPWDRTNYGYTF. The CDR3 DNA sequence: TGTGCCAGCAGCCCTTGGGACAGAACTAACTATGGCTACACCTTC.

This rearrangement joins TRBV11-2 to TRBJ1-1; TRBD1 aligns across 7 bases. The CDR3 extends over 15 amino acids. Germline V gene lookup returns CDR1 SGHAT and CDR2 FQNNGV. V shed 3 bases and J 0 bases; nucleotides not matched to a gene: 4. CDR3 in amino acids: CASSLTGQLNTEAFF. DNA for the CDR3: TGTGCCAGCAGCTTGACGGGACAGTTGAACACTGAAGCTTTCTTT.

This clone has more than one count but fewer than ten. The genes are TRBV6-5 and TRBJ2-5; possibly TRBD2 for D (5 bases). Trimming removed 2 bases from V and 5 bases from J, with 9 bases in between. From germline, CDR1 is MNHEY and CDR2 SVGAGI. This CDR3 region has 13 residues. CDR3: CASSYRGIETQYF. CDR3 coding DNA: TGTGCCAGCAGTTACCGGGGAATCGAGACCCAGTACTTC.

CDR3 region: CASSLEKLFF. The CDR3 DNA follows: TGTGCCAGCAGCCTCGAAAAACTGTTTTTT. The V and J genes are TRBV13 and TRBJ1-4, with D hard to call. The CDR3 totals 10 residues. The germline V gene encodes CDR1 PRHDT and CDR2 FYEKMQ (reference sequence). V lost 5 bases, J lost 8 bases, and 3 bases lay in between.